The next 9 T cell receptor beta chains were all read from a single sample in a study of OX40 agonist ivuxolimab in advanced cancers. The data were produced by immunoSEQ multiplex PCR, yet TCRdb's version contains in-frame clones alone and is incomplete. The repertoire holds about 76,000 clones, with approximately 85% as singletons. The specimen was CD4+ or CD8+ T cells sorted from blood, collected in a trial of the OX40 agonist ivuxolimab. Receptors were obtained from an adult with an advanced solid tumor such as melanoma, head and neck, liver or kidney cancer.

The rearrangement links TRBV7-6 to TRBJ2-3; D uncertain. Per the germline V gene, CDR1 is SGHVS and CDR2 is FNYEAQ. The CDR3 totals 15 residues. With 1 base removed from V and 2 bases from J, the gap between germline ends came to 10 bases. CDR3 DNA: TGTGCCAGCAGCTTAGGGGGAACACCCACAGATACGCAGTATTTT. Its translation: CASSLGGTPTDTQYF.

This clone appeared a few times. The chain has TRBV7-2 and TRBJ1-6, with D perhaps matching TRBD1 (5 bases). This CDR3 comprises 12 residues. V lost 3 bases and J lost 13, with 10 bases in between. CDR1 is SGHTA and CDR2 is FQGNSA in the germline V gene. In nucleotides, the CDR3 is TGTGCCAGCAGCTTTGGGGGAGCCCCCCTCCACTTT. This translates into CASSFGGAPLHF.

The chain recombines TRBV5-6 with TRBJ1-2; 7 nucleotides match TRBD1. Germline CDR1 is SGHDT and CDR2 is YYEEEE. J lost 8 bases, V lost 0 bases, and 10 bases had no gene match. This CDR3 contains 15 residues. The CDR3 DNA reads as TGTGCCAGCAGCTTGGAGCAGGGGGTGTCGAAAGGCTACACCTTC. Translating gives CASSLEQGVSKGYTF.

The V call is TRBV7-9, the J call TRBJ1-6, with TRBD1 matching over 7 bases. CDR1 and CDR2 from the germline V gene are SEHNR and FQNEAQ (reference sequence). The CDR3 extends over 15 amino acids. The trim removed 5 bases at V and 6 bases at J, leaving 7 bases unmatched. CDR3 in amino acids: CASSPMGQFNSPLHF. As DNA, the CDR3 is TGTGCCAGCAGCCCGATGGGACAGTTTAATTCACCCCTCCACTTT. The full variable domain, in which reference TRBV7-9 and TRBJ1-6 provide the parts outside the CDR3, is DTGVSQNPRHKITKRGQNVTFRCDPISEHNRLYWYRQTLGQGPEFLTYFQNEAQLEKSRLLSDRFSAERPKGSFSTLEIQRTEQGDSAMYLCASSPMGQFNSPLHFGNGTRLTVT.

Here the CDR3 DNA reads TGTGCCAGCAGCGGAGGGGAGACAGGGAGGGATGAAAAACTGTTTTTT. Amino acid sequence: CASSGGETGRDEKLFF. V usage is TRBV14 and J usage is TRBJ1-4; 7 positions match TRBD1. Germline assignment: CDR1 SGHDN and CDR2 FVKESK. The CDR3 is 16 residues long. V dropped 5 bases and J dropped 6; count of bases not matched to a gene: 12.

The J gene is TRBJ1-1, the V gene TRBV6-4; the match to TRBD1 covers 7 bases. This CDR3 is built from 13 residues. Germline V gives CDR1 MRHNA, CDR2 SNTAGT. The V gene end was trimmed by 2 bases and the J gene end by 4 bases; junction bases not matched to a gene: 1. The DNA for the CDR3 is TGTGCCAGCAGTGACCAGGGGGGCACTGAAGCTTTCTTT. Its protein product is CASSDQGGTEAFF.

The V call is TRBV7-6, the J call TRBJ2-1, with 13 bases aligning to TRBD2. Germline CDR1 SGHVS, CDR2 FNYEAQ. The CDR3 is 15 residues long. V was pared by 2 bases and J by 7 bases, with 2 bases of the junction left unmatched. The CDR3 is CASSLTSGRGNEQFF. The CDR3, as DNA: TGTGCCAGCAGCTTAACTAGCGGGAGGGGAAATGAGCAGTTCTTC.

The rearrangement links TRBV7-2 to TRBJ2-2, with TRBD1 identical over 10 bases. The CDR3 is 16 amino acids. Germline CDR1 reads SGHTA; CDR2 reads FQGNSA. J lost 5 bases, V lost 5 bases, and 8 bases had no gene match. CDR3 coding DNA: TGTGCCAGCAGCCCCGGGGGGACAGGGGTAACCGGGGAGCTGTTTTTT. This translates into CASSPGGTGVTGELFF. The whole variable domain, remainder taken from reference TRBV7-2 and TRBJ2-2, is GAGVSQSPSNKVTEKGKDVELRCDPISGHTALYWYRQSLGQGLEFLIYFQGNSAPDKSGLPSDRFSAERTGGSVSTLTIQRTQQEDSAVYLCASSPGGTGVTGELFFGEGSRLTVL.

The count of this clone is one. At one of its ends the junction is not consistent with the germline gene, which may arise from a read error. The chain combines TRBV7-2 with TRBJ2-7; D is uncertain. The length of the CDR3 is 17 residues. Germline V gives CDR1 SGHTA, CDR2 FQGNSA. This chain's CDR3 is CASSQDTGGPSSYEQYF. CDR3 bases: TGCGCCAGCAGCCAAGATACCGGCGGTCCTAGCTCCTACGAGCAGTACTTC.